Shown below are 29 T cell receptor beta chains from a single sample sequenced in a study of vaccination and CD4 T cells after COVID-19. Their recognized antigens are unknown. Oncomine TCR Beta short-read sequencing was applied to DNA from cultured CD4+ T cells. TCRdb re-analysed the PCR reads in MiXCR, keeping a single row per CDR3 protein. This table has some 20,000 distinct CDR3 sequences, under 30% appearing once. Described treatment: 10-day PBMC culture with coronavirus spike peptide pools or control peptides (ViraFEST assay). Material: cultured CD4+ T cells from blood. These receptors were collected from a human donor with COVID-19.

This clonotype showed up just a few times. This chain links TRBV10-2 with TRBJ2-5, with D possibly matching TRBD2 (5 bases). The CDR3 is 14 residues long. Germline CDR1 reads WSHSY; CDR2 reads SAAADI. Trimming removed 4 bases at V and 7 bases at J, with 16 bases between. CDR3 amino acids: CASSVGGPDGTQYF. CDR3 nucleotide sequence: TGCGCCAGCAGTGTTGGAGGACCGGATGGGACCCAGTACTTC.

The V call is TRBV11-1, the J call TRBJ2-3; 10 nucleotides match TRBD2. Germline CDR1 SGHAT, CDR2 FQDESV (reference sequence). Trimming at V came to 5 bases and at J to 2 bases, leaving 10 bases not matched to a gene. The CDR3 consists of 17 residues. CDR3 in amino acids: CASSQTFSGGPTDTQYF. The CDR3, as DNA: TGTGCCAGCAGCCAAACGTTTAGCGGGGGGCCCACAGATACGCAGTATTTT. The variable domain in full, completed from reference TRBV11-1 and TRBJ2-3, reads EAEVAQSPRYKITEKSQAVAFWCDPISGHATLYWYRQILGQGPELLVQFQDESVVDDSQLPKDRFSAERLKGVDSTLKIQPAELGDSAMYLCASSQTFSGGPTDTQYFGPGTRLTVL.

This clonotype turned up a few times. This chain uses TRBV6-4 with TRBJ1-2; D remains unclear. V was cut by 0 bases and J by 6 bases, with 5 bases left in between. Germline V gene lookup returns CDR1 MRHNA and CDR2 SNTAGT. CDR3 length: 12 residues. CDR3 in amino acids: CASSDSGNGYTF. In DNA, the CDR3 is TGTGCCAGCAGTGACTCGGGGAATGGCTACACCTTC.

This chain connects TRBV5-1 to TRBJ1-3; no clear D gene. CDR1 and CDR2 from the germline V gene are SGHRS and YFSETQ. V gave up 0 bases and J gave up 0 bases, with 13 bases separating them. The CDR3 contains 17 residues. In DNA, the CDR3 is TGCGCCAGCAGCTTGGAGGCAGCACCTTCCTCTGGAAACACCATATATTTT. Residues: CASSLEAAPSSGNTIYF. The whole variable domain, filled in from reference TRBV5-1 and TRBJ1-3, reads KAGVTQTPRYLIKTRGQQVTLSCSPISGHRSVSWYQQTPGQGLQFLFEYFSETQRNKGNFPGRFSGRQFSNSRSEMNVSTLELGDSALYLCASSLEAAPSSGNTIYFGEGSWLTVV.

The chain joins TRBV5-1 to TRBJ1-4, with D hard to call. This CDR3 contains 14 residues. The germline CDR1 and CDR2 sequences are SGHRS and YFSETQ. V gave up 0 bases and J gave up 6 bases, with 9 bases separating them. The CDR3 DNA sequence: TGCGCCAGCAGCTTGGGCAGGAACGATGAAAAACTGTTTTTT. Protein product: CASSLGRNDEKLFF.

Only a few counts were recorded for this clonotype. The CDR3 DNA reads as TGTGCCAGCAGCTCCGGGACTAGCACCTCGGGAGATACGCAGTATTTT. It encodes CASSSGTSTSGDTQYF. The chain couples TRBV11-3 to TRBJ2-3; 9 bases match TRBD2. Germline V lookup: CDR1 SGHNT, CDR2 YENEEA. This CDR3 has 16 residues. J was trimmed by 5 bases and V by 4 bases; bases with no gene match: 10.

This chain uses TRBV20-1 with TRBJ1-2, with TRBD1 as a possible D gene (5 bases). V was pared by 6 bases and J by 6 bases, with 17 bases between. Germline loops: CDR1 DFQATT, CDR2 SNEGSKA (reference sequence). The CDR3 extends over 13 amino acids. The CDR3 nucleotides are TGCAGTGCCAGTTCTTCATCGGGGGATGGCTACACCTTC. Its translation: CSASSSSGDGYTF.

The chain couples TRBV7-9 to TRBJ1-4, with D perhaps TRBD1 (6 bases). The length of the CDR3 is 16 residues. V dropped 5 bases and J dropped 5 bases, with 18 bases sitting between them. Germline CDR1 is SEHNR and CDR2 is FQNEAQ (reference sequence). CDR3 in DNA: TGTGCCAGCAGCCGCAAGCGACAGGAAACAAATGAAAAACTGTTTTTT. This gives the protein CASSRKRQETNEKLFF.

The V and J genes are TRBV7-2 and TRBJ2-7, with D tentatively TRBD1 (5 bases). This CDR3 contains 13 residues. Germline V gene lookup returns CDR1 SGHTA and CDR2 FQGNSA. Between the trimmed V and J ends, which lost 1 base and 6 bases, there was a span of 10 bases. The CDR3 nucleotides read TGTGCCAGCAGCTTAGGGGGCTGGGGCGAGCAGTACTTC. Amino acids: CASSLGGWGEQYF.

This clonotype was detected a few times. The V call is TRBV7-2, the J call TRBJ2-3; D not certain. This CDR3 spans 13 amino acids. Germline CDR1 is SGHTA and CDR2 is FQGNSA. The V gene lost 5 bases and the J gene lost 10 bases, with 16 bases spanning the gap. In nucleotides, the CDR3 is TGTGCCAGCAGCCCAACGGAGTTTTCTGCGCAGTATTTT. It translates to CASSPTEFSAQYF.

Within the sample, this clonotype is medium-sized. This CDR3 reads CASSEDRSWYGYTF. The CDR3 region has the DNA TGTGCCAGCAGCGAAGACAGATCCTGGTATGGCTACACCTTC. The gene calls are TRBV11-2 and TRBJ1-2; weak D call: TRBD1 (5 bases). Trimming took off 5 bases at V and 5 bases at J, with 15 bases between the two ends. Germline V gives CDR1 SGHAT, CDR2 FQNNGV. The CDR3 has 14 residues.

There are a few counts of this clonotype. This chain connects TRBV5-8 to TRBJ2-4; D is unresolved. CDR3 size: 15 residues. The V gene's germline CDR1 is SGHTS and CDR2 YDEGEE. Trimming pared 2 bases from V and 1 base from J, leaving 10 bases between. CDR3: CASSFGFGAKNIQYF. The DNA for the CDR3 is TGTGCCAGCAGCTTTGGTTTTGGGGCCAAAAACATTCAGTACTTC.

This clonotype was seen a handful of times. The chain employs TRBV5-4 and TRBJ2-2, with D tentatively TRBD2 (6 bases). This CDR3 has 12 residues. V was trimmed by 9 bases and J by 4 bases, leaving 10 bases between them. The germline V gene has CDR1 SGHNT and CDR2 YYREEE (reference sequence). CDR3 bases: TGTGCCACTAAAGCGGGCACCGGGGAGCTGTTTTTT. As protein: CATKAGTGELFF. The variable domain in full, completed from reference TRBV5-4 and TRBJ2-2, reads ETGVTQSPTHLIKTRGQQVTLRCSSQSGHNTVSWYQQALGQGPQFIFQYYREEENGRGNFPPRFSGLQFPNYSSELNVNALELDDSALYLCATKAGTGELFFGEGSRLTVL.

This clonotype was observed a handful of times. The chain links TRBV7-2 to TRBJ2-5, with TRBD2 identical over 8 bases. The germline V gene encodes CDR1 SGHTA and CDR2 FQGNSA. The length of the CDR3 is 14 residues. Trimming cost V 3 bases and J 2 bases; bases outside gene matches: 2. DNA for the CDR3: TGTGCCAGCAGCTTGTCTAGCGGGCAAGAGACCCAGTACTTC. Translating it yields CASSLSSGQETQYF.

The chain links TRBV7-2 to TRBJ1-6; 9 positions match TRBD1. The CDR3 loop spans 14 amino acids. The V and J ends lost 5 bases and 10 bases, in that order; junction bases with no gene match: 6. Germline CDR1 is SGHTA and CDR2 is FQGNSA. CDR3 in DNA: TGTGCCAGCAGCCACGGGACAGGGAACTCACCCCTCCACTTT. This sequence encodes CASSHGTGNSPLHF.

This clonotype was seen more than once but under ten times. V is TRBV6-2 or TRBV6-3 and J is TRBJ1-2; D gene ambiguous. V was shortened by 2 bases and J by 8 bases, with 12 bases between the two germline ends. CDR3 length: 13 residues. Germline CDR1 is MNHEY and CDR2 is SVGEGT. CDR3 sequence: CASSYGAWGGYTF. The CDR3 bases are TGTGCCAGCAGTTACGGCGCCTGGGGAGGCTACACCTTC.

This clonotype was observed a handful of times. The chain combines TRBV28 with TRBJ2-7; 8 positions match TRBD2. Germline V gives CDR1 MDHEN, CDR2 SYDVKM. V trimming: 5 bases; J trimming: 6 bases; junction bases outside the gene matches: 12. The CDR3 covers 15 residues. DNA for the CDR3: TGTGCCAGCAGTACCCTCGGGGGGGGAATTTCCGAGCAGTACTTC. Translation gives CASSTLGGGISEQYF.

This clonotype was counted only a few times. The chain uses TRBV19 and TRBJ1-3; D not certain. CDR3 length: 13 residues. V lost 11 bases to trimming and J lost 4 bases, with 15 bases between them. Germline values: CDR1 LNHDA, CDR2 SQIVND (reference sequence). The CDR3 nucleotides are TGTGCCTCTGAAAGACGTGACGGAAACACCATATATTTT. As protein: CASERRDGNTIYF.

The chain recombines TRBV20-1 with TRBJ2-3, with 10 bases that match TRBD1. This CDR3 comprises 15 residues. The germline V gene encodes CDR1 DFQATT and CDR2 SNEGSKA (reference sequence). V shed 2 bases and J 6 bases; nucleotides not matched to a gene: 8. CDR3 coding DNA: TGCAGTGCTAGATCCGGGACAGGGGTTGGGGATACGCAGTATTTT. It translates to CSARSGTGVGDTQYF.

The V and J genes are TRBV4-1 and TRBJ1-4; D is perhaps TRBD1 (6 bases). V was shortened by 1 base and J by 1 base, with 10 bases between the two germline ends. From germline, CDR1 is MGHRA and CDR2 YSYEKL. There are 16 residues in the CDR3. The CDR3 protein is CASSQGNRVTNEKLFF. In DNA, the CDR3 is TGCGCCAGCAGCCAAGGAAACAGGGTAACTAATGAAAAACTGTTTTTT.

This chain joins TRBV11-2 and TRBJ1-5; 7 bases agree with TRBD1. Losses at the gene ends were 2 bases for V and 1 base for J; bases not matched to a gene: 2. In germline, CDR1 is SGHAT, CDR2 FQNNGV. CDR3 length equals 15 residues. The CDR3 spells CASSLHRGSNQPQHF. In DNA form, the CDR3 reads TGTGCCAGCAGCTTACACAGGGGAAGCAATCAGCCCCAGCATTTT.

The CDR3 DNA reads TGCGCCAGCAGGGAGCGGGGGGGAACCTACGAGCAGTACTTC. Translating it yields CASRERGGTYEQYF. The chain joins TRBV10-2 to TRBJ2-7; 10 positions match TRBD2. Germline loops: CDR1 WSHSY, CDR2 SAAADI. CDR3 length: 14 amino acids. The trim removed 6 bases at V and 2 bases at J, leaving 4 bases unmatched.

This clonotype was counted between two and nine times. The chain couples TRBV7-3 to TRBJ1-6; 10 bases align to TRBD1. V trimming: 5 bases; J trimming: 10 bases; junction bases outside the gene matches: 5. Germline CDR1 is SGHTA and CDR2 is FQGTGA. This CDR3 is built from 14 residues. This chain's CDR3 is CASSRRDRGSPLHF. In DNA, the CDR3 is TGTGCCAGCAGCCGCCGGGACAGGGGATCACCCCTCCACTTT.

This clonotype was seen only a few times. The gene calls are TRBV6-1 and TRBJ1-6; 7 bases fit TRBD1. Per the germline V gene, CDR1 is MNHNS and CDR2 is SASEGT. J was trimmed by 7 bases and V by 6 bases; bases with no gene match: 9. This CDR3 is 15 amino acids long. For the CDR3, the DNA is TGTGCCAGCAGGCAAGGGAGACAGGGCAATTCACCCCTCCACTTT. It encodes CASRQGRQGNSPLHF.

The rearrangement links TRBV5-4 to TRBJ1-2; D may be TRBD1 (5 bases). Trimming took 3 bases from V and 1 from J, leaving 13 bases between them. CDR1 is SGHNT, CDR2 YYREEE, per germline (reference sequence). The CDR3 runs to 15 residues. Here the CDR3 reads CASSSRVAGNYGYTF. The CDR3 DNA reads TGTGCCAGCAGCTCCAGGGTGGCGGGTAACTATGGCTACACCTTC.

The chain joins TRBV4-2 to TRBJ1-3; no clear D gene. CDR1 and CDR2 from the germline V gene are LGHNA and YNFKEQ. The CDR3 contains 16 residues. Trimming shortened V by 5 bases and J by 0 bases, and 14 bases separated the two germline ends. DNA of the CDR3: TGTGCCAGCAGCGCCAAAAAAACGACCTCTGGAAACACCATATATTTT. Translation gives CASSAKKTTSGNTIYF.

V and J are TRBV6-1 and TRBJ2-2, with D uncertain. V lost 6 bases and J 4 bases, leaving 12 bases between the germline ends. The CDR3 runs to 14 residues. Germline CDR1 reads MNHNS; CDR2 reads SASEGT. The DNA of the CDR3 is TGTGCCAGCAGGCTGAACGAGTTCACCGGGGAGCTGTTTTTT. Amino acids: CASRLNEFTGELFF.

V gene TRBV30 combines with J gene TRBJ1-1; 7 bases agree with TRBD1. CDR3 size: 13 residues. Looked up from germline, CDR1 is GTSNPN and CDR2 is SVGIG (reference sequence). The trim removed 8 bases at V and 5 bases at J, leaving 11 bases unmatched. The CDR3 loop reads CASKSGGKTEAFF. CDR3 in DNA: TGTGCCAGTAAATCAGGGGGAAAGACTGAAGCTTTCTTT.

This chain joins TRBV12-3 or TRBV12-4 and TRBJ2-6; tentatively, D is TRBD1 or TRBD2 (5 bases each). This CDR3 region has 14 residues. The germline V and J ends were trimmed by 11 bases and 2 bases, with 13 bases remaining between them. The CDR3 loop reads CAGGRGAGANVLTF. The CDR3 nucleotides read TGTGCCGGGGGAAGGGGTGCTGGGGCCAACGTCCTGACTTTC.